This T cell receptor (beta chain) appears in the sequencing data of a study of cytomegalovirus exposure and HLA in healthy donors. Study results and caveats: Overall, around 160 TCR beta chains were annotated as cytomegalovirus-associated.

The CDR3 length is 14 residues. Germline CDR1 and CDR2: ENHRY and SYGVKD. Between the trimmed V and J ends, which lost 0 bases and 5 bases, there was a span of 10 bases. As to this clone: Antigen specificity is unknown.

Assay used: immunoSEQ multiplex PCR; TCRdb lists only in-frame clones, some missing. Of some 110,000 clones in the sample, about 85% were seen once. The chain is built from TRBV10-3 and TRBJ1-2; tentative D call: TRBD1 (6 bases). Input material: PBMCs. This clonotype was sampled from a man aged 18 to 29 in good health and CMV-seropositive. CDR3 DNA sequence: TGTGCCATCAGTGAGTCGTCAGGGGCTTATGGCTACACCTTC. Translation gives CAISESSGAYGYTF.